This is a list of T cell receptor beta chains from one sample in a study of blood T cell repertoires in COVID-19. Profiling relied on immunoSEQ multiplex PCR, and the TCRdb table lists in-frame clones only, not all of them. In the table there are more than 110,000 clones, about 87% of which are singletons. The source material was peripheral blood. Receptors originate from a human donor in a cohort sampled during active COVID-19. Both conserved end residues are part of each CDR3. The D gene is left open where the match is weak. Clone size appears in some rows only: once, few, many, or a class for an expanded clone.

TRBJ2-2	-	few	16	TRBV4-2	TGTGCCAGCAGCCAAGACCTAGCACTGAACACCGGGGAGCTGTTTTTT	CASSQDLALNTGELFF
TRBJ2-1	TRBD2	-	16	TRBV19	TGTGCCAGTAGTTCGGGACTAGCGGGGGTATACAATGAGCAGTTCTTC	CASSSGLAGVYNEQFF
TRBJ1-3	TRBD1	-	16	TRBV29-1	TGCAGCGTTGTCCCACCCACCACAGGGGGCGAAAACACCATATATTTT	CSVVPPTTGGENTIYF
TRBJ1-4	-	-	13	TRBV19	TGTGCCAGTACTCCCAGGGGACTAGAAAAACTGTTTTTT	CASTPRGLEKLFF
TRBJ2-1	TRBD2	-	17	TRBV9	TGTGCCAGCAGCTCAGGAGGGGCTAGCGGGCCTTACAATGAGCAGTTCTTC	CASSSGGASGPYNEQFF
TRBJ2-3	-	-	12	TRBV12-5	TGTGCTAGTGGTTCCAACACAGATACGCAGTATTTT	CASGSNTDTQYF
TRBJ1-2	-	-	13	TRBV12-3/TRBV12-4	TGTGCCAGCAGTTTCCAGGGTAACTATGGCTACACCTTC	CASSFQGNYGYTF
TRBJ1-2	TRBD1	-	13	TRBV19	TGTGCCAGTAGGGTCGACAGGGGTTATGGCTACACCTTC	CASRVDRGYGYTF
TRBJ2-3	TRBD1	once	15	TRBV3-1/TRBV3-2	TGTGCCAGCAGCCTCGGGACAGGGATTCCAGATACGCAGTATTTT	CASSLGTGIPDTQYF
TRBJ1-3	-	once	15	TRBV11-3	TGTGCCAGCAGCTCGCCGGAGGGAATCGGAAACACCATATATTTT	CASSSPEGIGNTIYF
TRBJ2-7	TRBD1	-	12	TRBV11-3	TGTGCCAGCAGCAAACAGGGGTACGAGCAGTACTTC	CASSKQGYEQYF
TRBJ2-5	TRBD2	-	15	TRBV6-2/TRBV6-3	TGTGCCAGCAGTTACCAGACTTTCGGGGGGGAGACCCAGTACTTC	CASSYQTFGGETQYF
TRBJ1-2	-	few	13	TRBV4-1	TGCGCCAGCAGCCAGCGCGGGGCGTATGGCTACACCTTC	CASSQRGAYGYTF
TRBJ2-3	-	-	14	TRBV29-1	TGCAGCGTTACGGACAGTTTTTTCACAGATACGCAGTATTTT	CSVTDSFFTDTQYF
TRBJ2-5	TRBD2	-	17	TRBV5-1	TGCGCCAGCAGCTTGGGGCTAGCGGGGGGACGGCAAGAGACCCAGTACTTC	CASSLGLAGGRQETQYF
TRBJ1-2	-	-	14	TRBV18	TGTGCCAGCTCACGGCTAGGACTTATGGGTGGCTACACCTTC	CASSRLGLMGGYTF
TRBJ2-1	TRBD2	-	17	TRBV4-2	TGTGCCAGCAGCCGTACCCCGGGACTAGCGTCCTACAATGAGCAGTTCTTC	CASSRTPGLASYNEQFF
TRBJ2-1	-	-	16	TRBV27	TGTGCCAGCAGTTGGGGGAGGTCCAGGGGGAGCAATGAGCAGTTCTTC	CASSWGRSRGSNEQFF
TRBJ2-1	TRBD2	-	18	TRBV5-1	TGCGCCAGCAGCTTGGCTAGCGGGGGGGCACGCGCCTACAATGAGCAGTTCTTC	CASSLASGGARAYNEQFF
TRBJ2-2	-	-	14	TRBV15	TGTGCCACCAGCAGAGATCGCGGTTCCGGGGAGCTGTTTTTT	CATSRDRGSGELFF
TRBJ1-2	-	-	13	TRBV7-3	TGTGCCAGCAGCCCCACCGGGGGGGATGGCTACACCTTC	CASSPTGGDGYTF
TRBJ2-1	-	-	15	TRBV5-4	TGTGCCAGCAGCTCCCCGGGGGTTTCATCAGGTGAGCAGTTCTTC	CASSSPGVSSGEQFF
TRBJ1-6	TRBD1	-	15	TRBV6-2/TRBV6-3	TGTGCCAGCAGTTCGGGACAGGTCACATCTTCACCCCTCCACTTT	CASSSGQVTSSPLHF
TRBJ2-2	-	-	16	TRBV5-1	TGCGCCAGCAGCTTGGATCGAGGGCGTGGCACCGGGGAGCTGTTTTTT	CASSLDRGRGTGELFF
TRBJ1-6	-	-	16	TRBV9	TGTGCCAGCAGCGTAGGGGGGAGGGACCTCGACGGACCCCTCCACTTT	CASSVGGRDLDGPLHF
TRBJ2-2	-	-	13	TRBV3-1/TRBV3-2	TGTGCCAGCAGAGGGGAGGTAACCGGGGAGCTGTTTTTT	CASRGEVTGELFF
TRBJ1-6	TRBD1	-	15	TRBV7-3	TGTGCCAGCAGCTCGATGACAGGGGGCTTAACACCCCTCCACTTT	CASSSMTGGLTPLHF
TRBJ2-4	TRBD2	-	14	TRBV7-2	TGTGCCAGCAGCCCCGGACTAGCGGCGTCCATTCAGTACTTC	CASSPGLAASIQYF
TRBJ2-2	TRBD1	-	15	TRBV19	TGTGCCAGTAATCCCGGGACAGGGGGCATCGGGGAGCTGTTTTTT	CASNPGTGGIGELFF
TRBJ2-1	TRBD2	-	15	TRBV29-1	TGCAGCGTTGAAGATCTAGGACTAGCGGGAGGTGAGCAGTTCTTC	CSVEDLGLAGGEQFF
TRBJ2-4	TRBD1	-	14	TRBV10-3	TGTGCCATCAGTGTGGACAGGGCCAAAAACATTCAGTACTTC	CAISVDRAKNIQYF
TRBJ2-1	-	-	15	TRBV11-3	TGTGCCAGCAGCTTAACCCGGGTTGTTAGTAATGAGCAGTTCTTC	CASSLTRVVSNEQFF